These T cell receptor beta chains were read from a single sample in a study of regulatory dendritic cells for organ transplantation. Data came from immunoSEQ multiplex PCR; TCRdb stores just in-frame clones and leaves some out. Of about 34,000 clones detected, 70% to 90% appear once; the ten largest clones hold 0.055% to 0.08%. Sequencing input: naive CD4+ T cells from blood. The receptors derive from a human donor in good health. Each CDR3 is given with its conserved first and last residue. A D gene is named only where the DNA matches it firmly. Size values are once, few and many counts, or a class for expanded clones, and some rows have none.

CDR3 | DNA | V | D | J | size
CASSRQQGSSYEQYF | TGTGCCAGCAGCCGTCAACAGGGGAGCTCCTACGAGCAGTACTTC | TRBV7-2 | TRBD1 | TRBJ2-7 | .
CASSLGQRVDTQYF | TGTGCCAGTAGTTTGGGACAACGGGTGGATACGCAGTATTTT | TRBV19 | . | TRBJ2-3 | .
CASSLAVTGGRSSYNEQFF | TGTGCCAGCAGCTTAGCCGTGACAGGGGGCAGGAGCTCCTACAATGAGCAGTTCTTC | TRBV11-2 | TRBD1 | TRBJ2-1 | .
CASSLRVSGLVSPFYEQYF | TGTGCCAGCAGCCTTAGGGTTTCGGGGTTAGTGTCCCCCTTTTACGAGCAGTACTTC | TRBV7-2 | . | TRBJ2-7 | .
CASSERTSGGTDTQYF | TGCGCCAGCAGTGAAAGGACTAGCGGTGGCACAGATACGCAGTATTTT | TRBV10-1 | TRBD2 | TRBJ2-3 | .
CAWSPFRGPYYGYTF | TGTGCCTGGAGTCCTTTCAGGGGGCCTTACTATGGCTACACCTTC | TRBV30 | TRBD1 | TRBJ1-2 | .
CAISESVEGSKQYF | TGTGCCATCAGTGAGTCGGTTGAGGGGTCCAAGCAGTACTTC | TRBV10-3 | . | TRBJ2-7 | .
CATSRALKGNYGYTF | TGTGCCACCAGCAGAGCCCTCAAGGGCAACTATGGCTACACCTTC | TRBV15 | . | TRBJ1-2 | .
CASSYIGRQNLYGYTF | TGTGCCAGTAGCTATATAGGGAGACAGAACCTATATGGCTACACCTTC | TRBV19 | . | TRBJ1-2 | .
CASSFGGTGSNEQFF | TGTGCCAGCAGTTTTGGGGGGACTGGGTCAAATGAGCAGTTCTTC | TRBV28 | . | TRBJ2-1 | .
CASSPEQGYNQPQHF | TGTGCCAGCAGCCCCGAACAGGGGTACAATCAGCCCCAGCATTTT | TRBV28 | TRBD1 | TRBJ1-5 | .
CASSLAHSNTGELFF | TGTGCCAGCAGCTTGGCTCACTCGAACACCGGGGAGCTGTTTTTT | TRBV4-2 | . | TRBJ2-2 | .
CASSLTGSSYNEQFF | TGTGCCAGCAGCCTGACGGGGAGCTCCTACAATGAGCAGTTCTTC | TRBV7-9 | . | TRBJ2-1 | .
CASTPPAGTRETQYF | TGTGCCAGCACTCCACCGGCAGGGACGCGAGAGACCCAGTACTTC | TRBV6-1 | . | TRBJ2-5 | .
CASSIAGTGTYEQYF | TGTGCCAGCAGTATAGCCGGGACAGGAACCTACGAGCAGTACTTC | TRBV6-5 | TRBD1 | TRBJ2-7 | .
CASSSRDEQYF | TGTGCCAGCAGCTCTAGGGACGAGCAGTACTTC | TRBV5-4 | . | TRBJ2-7 | few
CASSLRVPGELFF | TGTGCCAGCAGTTTAAGGGTGCCCGGGGAGCTGTTTTTT | TRBV28 | . | TRBJ2-2 | .
CASSFRAANYGYTF | TGTGCCAGCAGTTTTAGGGCGGCTAACTATGGCTACACCTTC | TRBV27 | . | TRBJ1-2 | .
CATSRDLGQRQSGNTIYF | TGTGCCACCAGCAGAGATCTGGGACAGAGACAATCTGGAAACACCATATATTTT | TRBV15 | TRBD1 | TRBJ1-3 | .
CASSLASHRDHSNQPQHF | TGTGCCAGCAGCTTAGCCTCTCACAGGGACCATAGCAATCAGCCCCAGCATTTT | TRBV7-9 | . | TRBJ1-5 | .
CASSRLEAGGEKLFF | TGTGCCAGCAGCCGCCTCGAGGCTGGGGGTGAAAAACTGTTTTTT | TRBV16 | . | TRBJ1-4 | .
CASSRQTAQAYEQYF | TGTGCCAGCAGCCGGCAAACGGCACAGGCATACGAGCAGTACTTC | TRBV4-2 | . | TRBJ2-7 | .
CASSTRRQGSYNEQFF | TGTGCCAGCAGCACCCGGAGGCAGGGCTCCTACAATGAGCAGTTCTTC | TRBV9 | . | TRBJ2-1 | .
CATPGIVNTGELFF | TGTGCCACCCCGGGCATCGTCAACACCGGGGAGCTGTTTTTT | TRBV6-1 | . | TRBJ2-2 | .
CASSLRGQLNEKLFF | TGTGCCAGCAGCTTACGGGGACAGTTGAATGAAAAACTGTTTTTT | TRBV7-9 | TRBD1 | TRBJ1-4 | .
CASSQVSGSADTQYF | TGCGCCAGCAGCCAAGTTTCCGGGTCCGCCGATACGCAGTATTTT | TRBV4-3 | . | TRBJ2-3 | .
CASSLRQLYTEAFF | TGTGCCAGCAGTTTACGGCAGCTTTACACTGAAGCTTTCTTT | TRBV28 | . | TRBJ1-1 | .
CASSSRGQGNNEQFF | TGTGCCAGCAGTTCCCGGGGACAGGGAAACAATGAGCAGTTCTTC | TRBV6-5 | TRBD1 | TRBJ2-1 | .
CSATTGTGGPYSSYNEQFF | TGCAGCGCAACAACCGGGACAGGGGGCCCCTATAGCTCCTACAATGAGCAGTTCTTC | TRBV29-1 | TRBD1 | TRBJ2-1 | .
CASRSDKRKGRPQHF | TGTGCCAGCAGGTCCGACAAGAGAAAGGGCAGGCCCCAGCATTTT | TRBV28 | . | TRBJ1-5 | .
CASSAVGVRKNHEQFF | TGTGCCAGCAGCGCCGTGGGTGTTAGGAAAAACCATGAGCAGTTCTTC | TRBV11-2 | . | TRBJ2-1 | .
CASRSELGSYEQYF | TGTGCCAGCAGATCGGAGCTGGGGTCCTACGAGCAGTACTTC | TRBV5-4 | . | TRBJ2-7 | .
CASSLLDVGSQHF | TGCGCCAGCAGCTTGTTAGATGTGGGAAGTCAGCACTTC | TRBV5-1 | . | TRBJ2-7 | .
CASSPFVSANQGEQFF | TGTGCCAGCTCACCCTTCGTTTCCGCAAATCAAGGAGAGCAGTTCTTC | TRBV18 | . | TRBJ2-1 | .
CAISGHLDTEAFF | TGTGCCATCTCGGGACATCTGGACACTGAAGCTTTCTTT | TRBV10-3 | . | TRBJ1-1 | .
CASSRGGRGDYEQYF | TGTGCCAGCAGTAGAGGGGGCAGGGGCGATTACGAGCAGTACTTC | TRBV6-5 | TRBD1 | TRBJ2-7 | .
CASNDRDSRGSPLHF | TGTGCCAGCAATGACCGGGACAGTCGGGGTTCACCCCTCCACTTT | TRBV6-6 | TRBD1 | TRBJ1-6 | once
CASSPGTEETQYF | TGTGCCAGCAGCCCCGGGACAGAAGAGACCCAGTACTTC | TRBV5-4 | TRBD1 | TRBJ2-5 | .
CASRATSGLQYF | TGTGCCAGCAGGGCAACTAGCGGATTGCAGTACTTC | TRBV7-9 | TRBD2 | TRBJ2-7 | few
CASTPVVSYNEQFF | TGTGCCAGCACCCCCGTTGTCTCCTACAATGAGCAGTTCTTC | TRBV28 | . | TRBJ2-1 | .
CASSVAPVRAGYEQFF | TGTGCCAGCAGCGTAGCCCCAGTTCGGGCTGGATATGAGCAGTTCTTC | TRBV9 | . | TRBJ2-1 | .
CASSPERGRRNTIYF | TGTGCCAGCAGTCCGGAAAGGGGGCGCAGAAACACCATATATTTT | TRBV27 | TRBD1 | TRBJ1-3 | once
CASSDLRESEYGYTF | TGTGCCAGCAGTGATCTCCGGGAGTCCGAGTATGGCTACACCTTC | TRBV25-1 | . | TRBJ1-2 | .
CASSTRDGRGYTF | TGTGCCAGCAGCACGAGGGACGGCAGGGGCTACACCTTC | TRBV7-3 | . | TRBJ1-2 | .
CASSKPEAVVNEKLFF | TGTGCCAGTAGTAAACCGGAGGCAGTAGTTAATGAAAAACTGTTTTTT | TRBV19 | . | TRBJ1-4 | once
CASSLVLGTGVPGEQYF | TGTGCCAGCAGCTTAGTGTTAGGGACAGGGGTTCCGGGGGAGCAGTACTTC | TRBV7-2 | TRBD1 | TRBJ2-7 | .
CASSTQGYNEQFF | TGTGCCAGCAGTACCCAGGGGTACAATGAGCAGTTCTTC | TRBV2 | . | TRBJ2-1 | .
CASSKPVGKTEAFF | TGTGCCAGTAGTAAACCGGTAGGTAAGACTGAAGCTTTCTTT | TRBV19 | . | TRBJ1-1 | .
CASSPQGVDSPLHF | TGTGCCAGCAGCCCCCAGGGCGTCGATTCACCCCTCCACTTT | TRBV7-2 | . | TRBJ1-6 | .
CASSQPGGLAGDTQYF | TGTGCCAGCAGCCAACCGGGGGGACTAGCGGGGGATACGCAGTATTTT | TRBV4-2 | TRBD2 | TRBJ2-3 | .
CASSPTPGGATDTQYF | TGCGCCAGCAGCCCCACCCCGGGGGGGGCCACAGATACGCAGTATTTT | TRBV4-3 | TRBD2 | TRBJ2-3 | .